The clone carrying this TCR beta chain was observed a few times. The antigen is undetermined. The same CDR3 also results from other DNA sequences found in this sample. Using CD45RO/CCR7/CD25/CD127/CD95/CD27, CD4+ naive, central memory, regulatory and stem cell-like memory cells were sorted. The entry originates in a study of beta chain features in type 1 diabetes. V lost 6 bases and J lost 1, with 2 bases in between. The length of the CDR3 is 11 residues. Germline-derived CDR1 and CDR2 are MNHEY and SMNVEV (reference sequence). Every isolated RNA sample was fully reverse transcribed, so sequencing captured expressed TCRB transcripts. Roughly 3.4 million reads per sample on average were obtained from naive, central memory and regulatory T cell samples. Repertoires were generated with immunoSEQ multiplex PCR, while TCRdb's copy carries only in-frame clones and drops some. The sample holds some 900,000 clones; roughly 15% are singletons and the top ten take about 0.02%.

Notes on the study in general: Shorter templates may be favored by PCR, equally so in patients and controls.

The clonotype was recovered from a woman younger than 30 in good health. Material for sequencing was naive CD4+ T cells from blood. This chain uses TRBV27 with TRBJ2-3; D unresolved. The CDR3 nucleotides are TGTGCCAGCAGACGCACAGATACGCAGTATTTT. This encodes CASRRTDTQYF.